The rows below give T cell receptor beta chains drawn from one sample of a study of early T cells in non-severe SARS-CoV-2 infection. TCRdb reprocessed the 5' RACE reads with MiXCR, giving one entry per CDR3 protein. The sample has 97,000 or so distinct CDR3 sequences; approximately 11% are singletons. Sequencing was performed on whole blood, taken at baseline. The receptors were gathered from an adult who was a healthcare worker with PCR-confirmed SARS-CoV-2 infection or an uninfected control (not recorded which). CDR3s include the opening cysteine and the closing phenylalanine or tryptophan. A D gene is named only where the DNA matches it firmly. Not all rows give a size; the values are once, few, many and, for expanded clones, a class.

abundance	d_gene	v_gene	j_gene	CDR3aa	CDR3nt
few	-	TRBV25-1	TRBJ2-7	CASSQGGMDEQYF	TGTGCCAGCAGCCAGGGAGGTATGGACGAGCAGTACTTC
few	TRBD2	TRBV11-2	TRBJ2-1	CASSLDAGGYNEQFF	TGTGCCAGCAGCTTAGATGCGGGGGGCTACAATGAGCAGTTCTTC
-	TRBD1	TRBV7-9	TRBJ2-2	CASSSSPGTGINTGELFF	TGTGCCAGCAGCTCCTCCCCCGGGACAGGGATAAACACCGGGGAGCTGTTTTTT
few	-	TRBV7-6	TRBJ2-3	CASSTRTDTQYF	TGTGCCAGCAGCACCCGTACGGATACGCAGTATTTT
-	TRBD2	TRBV19	TRBJ2-1	CASSGGLAENNEQFF	TGTGCCAGTAGTGGCGGACTAGCGGAAAACAATGAGCAGTTCTTC
many	-	TRBV5-1	TRBJ1-4	CASSFRQNEKLFF	TGCGCCAGCAGCTTCAGACAGAATGAAAAACTGTTTTTT
-	-	TRBV7-2	TRBJ2-7	CASSLVFAGPSYEQYF	TGTGCCAGCAGCTTAGTATTCGCGGGGCCCTCCTACGAGCAGTACTTC
-	-	TRBV2	TRBJ1-1	CASRPFRNTEAFF	TGTGCCAGCAGACCATTCAGGAACACTGAAGCTTTCTTT
many	-	TRBV6-5	TRBJ2-3	CASSYSGDSSTDTQYF	TGTGCCAGCAGTTACTCGGGGGATTCAAGCACAGATACGCAGTATTTT
many	-	TRBV9	TRBJ1-1	CASSVVQLNTEAFF	TGTGCCAGCAGCGTAGTTCAGTTGAACACTGAAGCTTTCTTT
many	-	TRBV3-1	TRBJ1-1	CASSPSLGAGAFF	TGTGCCAGCAGCCCTAGCCTCGGGGCCGGAGCTTTCTTT
few	TRBD1	TRBV6-5	TRBJ2-7	CASTTDRPTYEQYF	TGTGCCAGCACCACGGACAGGCCAACCTACGAGCAGTACTTC
many	TRBD2	TRBV20-1	TRBJ2-5	CSAISGRGEETQYF	TGCAGTGCTATTAGCGGGAGGGGAGAGGAGACCCAGTACTTC
many	-	TRBV7-9	TRBJ2-3	CASSLSRDTQYF	TGTGCCAGCAGCCTCTCTAGGGATACGCAGTATTTT
few	-	TRBV6-2/TRBV6-3	TRBJ2-1	CASRMDIYDEQFF	TGTGCCAGCAGAATGGACATCTACGATGAGCAGTTCTTC